The clone carrying this T cell receptor beta chain was counted ten times or more. Its matching antigen is unknown. TCRdb passed the PCR reads through MiXCR, listing each CDR3 protein once. The sample yields 80,000 to 100,000 distinct CDR3 sequences, around 24% seen once. These data are taken from a study of molecular identifiers for immune sequencing clone quantification. Study observations and caveats: The share of molecules held by clones above 20 RNA copies was over 98% in effector cells and under 1% in naive cells.

Sequencing was carried out using naive CD8+ T cells from blood, with Jurkat cell RNA spiked in. The sample's subset: FACS-sorted CD8+CD4-CCR7+CD45RA+ naive T cells. The sequence was obtained from a human donor in good health. Some libraries in this study had Jurkat cell RNA spiked in.

CDR3 loop: CASSYSGGEVAQHF. In DNA, the CDR3 is TGTGCCAGCAGTTACTCGGGGGGTGAGGTGGCCCAGCATTTT. J is TRBJ1-5 and V is TRBV6-5; weak D call: TRBD1 (5 bases). The V end was cut by 0 bases, the J end by 11 bases, with 14 bases between. The CDR3 has 14 amino acids. CDR1 is MNHEY and CDR2 is SVGAGI in the germline V gene.